This T cell receptor (beta chain) appears in the sequencing data of a study of shared clonotypes between healthy human individuals. As regards this clone: The target antigen is unknown.

This CDR3 comprises 17 residues. V was clipped by 5 bases and J by 4 bases; unmatched bases: 15. The germline V gene has CDR1 SEHNR and CDR2 FQNEAQ (reference sequence). The repertoire was sequenced with immunoSEQ multiplex PCR; TCRdb's copy has only in-frame clones and lacks some. This sample carries about 2.1 million clones, about 93% of them seen once, and the ten largest clones take roughly 1.8%. Positively selected for CCR7, the CD45RO-negative cells used as naive CD8 cells excluded terminally differentiated effector memory CD45RA+ cells. Study observations and caveats: The naive CD4 repertoires of a few donors were compared, and approximately 4.5% of clonotypes were shared.

This chain joins TRBV7-9 and TRBJ1-2; 8 bases are shared with TRBD1. The TCR was taken from a man younger than 30 in good health. Some clones in this sample may be carry-over from other donors' samples. The specimen was naive CD8+ T cells from PBMCs. This CDR3 is CASSGGYGQGGIYGYTF. CDR3 nucleotides: TGTGCCAGCAGCGGCGGGTACGGACAGGGAGGAATCTATGGCTACACCTTC.